The rows below give T cell receptor beta chains drawn from one sample of a study of CD8+CD57+ T cells in acquired aplastic anemia. Via MiXCR, TCRdb re-called the reads, giving one row per CDR3 protein. The table shows roughly 63,000 distinct CDR3 sequences, with 45% to 55% occurring only once. Input material: sorted CD4+, CD8+, or CD8+CD57+ T cells (not recorded which) from PBMCs. These receptors came from a human donor in good health, serving as a control. The CDR3 runs from the conserved cysteine through the conserved F or W.

v_gene: TRBV10-3; j_gene: TRBJ2-7; CDR3aa: CAISESMQGFSYEQYF
v_gene: TRBV24-1; j_gene: TRBJ2-7; CDR3aa: CATTSPCEQCF
v_gene: TRBV6-1; j_gene: TRBJ1-6; CDR3aa: CASLGQLNSPLHF
v_gene: TRBV20-1; j_gene: TRBJ2-1; CDR3aa: CSADLAAYDGQFF
v_gene: TRBV18; j_gene: TRBJ1-1; CDR3aa: CASSPVGTATEAFF
v_gene: TRBV4-1; j_gene: TRBJ1-2; CDR3aa: CASSRGWGRGTDGYTF
v_gene: TRBV5-1; j_gene: TRBJ1-2; CDR3aa: CASSLAGKGGEYGYTF
v_gene: TRBV15; j_gene: TRBJ2-7; CDR3aa: CATSSNSPYEQYF
v_gene: TRBV19; j_gene: TRBJ1-1; CDR3aa: CASSIQAAPNTEAFF
v_gene: TRBV6-1; j_gene: TRBJ2-3; CDR3aa: CASSKDNPYDTDTQYF
v_gene: TRBV6-1; j_gene: TRBJ2-7; CDR3aa: CASREGQDLYEQYF
v_gene: TRBV6-5; j_gene: TRBJ1-1; CDR3aa: CASSWGRRNTEAFF
v_gene: TRBV7-8; j_gene: TRBJ1-6; CDR3aa: CPSSYTLQGSPLHF
v_gene: TRBV20-1; j_gene: TRBJ2-1; CDR3aa: CSARVRRGGSYNEQFF
v_gene: TRBV29-1; j_gene: TRBJ1-2; CDR3aa: CSVEYRGYGYTF
v_gene: TRBV9; j_gene: TRBJ2-1; CDR3aa: CASSLRVAGANEQLF
v_gene: TRBV27; j_gene: TRBJ1-4; CDR3aa: CASSSDRVGSEKLFF
v_gene: TRBV5-1; j_gene: TRBJ1-2; CDR3aa: CASSLSDRANYGYTF
v_gene: TRBV6-4; j_gene: TRBJ2-3; CDR3aa: CASSDGTGGADTQYF
v_gene: TRBV14; j_gene: TRBJ2-5; CDR3aa: CASSDRRFGQQETQYF
v_gene: TRBV20-1; j_gene: TRBJ1-1; CDR3aa: CSAEVLGRGTEAFF
v_gene: TRBV19; j_gene: TRBJ2-7; CDR3aa: CASSMGATYEQYF
v_gene: TRBV29-1; j_gene: TRBJ2-7; CDR3aa: CSVEVRDNPYEQYF
v_gene: TRBV6-1; j_gene: TRBJ2-1; CDR3aa: CASHDRGDYNEQFF
v_gene: TRBV12-3/TRBV12-4; j_gene: TRBJ1-2; CDR3aa: CASSLLPGVNYGYTF
v_gene: TRBV25-1; j_gene: TRBJ1-1; CDR3aa: CASSGRHSMDTEAFF
v_gene: TRBV7-3; j_gene: TRBJ1-1; CDR3aa: CASSPGTLTEAFF
v_gene: TRBV4-1; j_gene: TRBJ2-7; CDR3aa: CASSRIAEYEQYF
v_gene: TRBV29-1; j_gene: TRBJ2-7; CDR3aa: CSVEESRDEQYF
v_gene: TRBV5-1; j_gene: TRBJ1-6; CDR3aa: CASSLNRDRKQPLHF